Listed below are T cell receptor beta chains from one sample, sequenced in a study of T cells in localized non-small cell lung cancer. Sequenced by immunoSEQ multiplex PCR; TCRdb stores in-frame clones only, minus some. Among 75,000 to 95,000 clones listed, 87% were seen once. The sequences come from peripheral blood, collected before any cancer treatment. The receptors stem from a man between 40 and 70 years old with stage I squamous cell lung carcinoma. The CDR3 runs from the conserved cysteine through the conserved F or W. Each record gives: CDR3 DNA, CDR3 protein, J gene, D gene, clone size, V gene. D genes are given only for firm matches. A clone size is listed for some rows: how often the clone was seen (once, few, many), or a class if it is expanded.

TGTGCCAGTAGTATGGGGGCTACCAGGGTGTATGGCTACACCTTC CASSMGATRVYGYTF TRBJ1-2 . . TRBV19
TGCGCCAGCAGCTTGAGGGGGATGAACACTGAAGCTTTCTTT CASSLRGMNTEAFF TRBJ1-1 . . TRBV5-1
TGTGCCAGCAGCTTAGCGGGGGGCACTCGTTTTTACAATGAGCAGTTCTTC CASSLAGGTRFYNEQFF TRBJ2-1 . . TRBV13
TGTGCCATCAGTGAACGGACAGGGGGCCGATCCGGGGAGCTGTTTTTT CAISERTGGRSGELFF TRBJ2-2 TRBD1 once TRBV10-3
TGTGCCAGCAGTTTACGCCAGGTAAACTATGGCTACACCTTC CASSLRQVNYGYTF TRBJ1-2 . . TRBV28
TGTGCCAGCAGTGAGAGGACAGGGGGCGCCGCTAACTATGGCTACACCTTC CASSERTGGAANYGYTF TRBJ1-2 TRBD1 . TRBV6-1
TGCGCCAGCAGCCCCGGCCGTGATACCGGGGAGCTGTTTTTT CASSPGRDTGELFF TRBJ2-2 . . TRBV4-3
TGTGCCAGCAGCTTGGGAGTAAATGAAAAACTGTTTTTT CASSLGVNEKLFF TRBJ1-4 . . TRBV5-4
TGTGCCACCAGCAGAGAAAACACGCAGAGTGAAGCTTTCTTT CATSRENTQSEAFF TRBJ1-1 . . TRBV15
TGTGCCAGCAAGCGGGCTGAACTTGGCTACACCTTC CASKRAELGYTF TRBJ1-2 . . TRBV7-2
TGTGCCAGCAGCTTAGAAGGCGGTTCACCCCTCCACTTT CASSLEGGSPLHF TRBJ1-6 . few TRBV7-9
TGCAGTGCTAGAATTTTAAATGAGCAGTTCTTC CSARILNEQFF TRBJ2-1 . . TRBV20-1
TGCGCCAGCAGCCCAGGAAAACAAGGGGGCTATGAAAAACTGTTTTTT CASSPGKQGGYEKLFF TRBJ1-4 TRBD1 . TRBV5-1
TGTGCCAGCAGTCTACAGGGGGCGAACGAAAAACTGTTTTTT CASSLQGANEKLFF TRBJ1-4 TRBD1 . TRBV5-8
TGTGCCAGCAGCTTAACCGACAAATCCTACGAGCAGTACTTC CASSLTDKSYEQYF TRBJ2-7 . . TRBV7-9
TGTGCCAGCAGTCCCCACGAGAACACTGAAGCTTTCTTT CASSPHENTEAFF TRBJ1-1 . . TRBV7-6
TGTGCCAGCTCATCTTCATCCAGGGACTCTGAAGCTTTCTTT CASSSSSRDSEAFF TRBJ1-1 . . TRBV18
TGTGCCAGCAGCTTAGCGAAGGTACGAACTGAAGCTTTCTTT CASSLAKVRTEAFF TRBJ1-1 . once TRBV7-8
TGTGCCAGTAGTATACGGCGGGGGACTGAAGCTTTCTTT CASSIRRGTEAFF TRBJ1-1 . . TRBV19
TGTGCCAGTAGTCCCCGGGACAATCAGCCCCAGCATTTT CASSPRDNQPQHF TRBJ1-5 . . TRBV19
TGTGCTAGTGCCTTGGGGGGGGTGCACTCTGAAGCTTTCTTT CASALGGVHSEAFF TRBJ1-1 . once TRBV12-5
TGTGCCAGCAGCGCCGGGACAGGGAATCAGCCCCAGCATTTT CASSAGTGNQPQHF TRBJ1-5 TRBD1 . TRBV7-9
TGTGCCAGCGGAGGATTGGGTAGCGATACGCAGTATTTT CASGGLGSDTQYF TRBJ2-3 . . TRBV19
TGTGCCAGCAGTTCCGGGACAGCAGCGAACACTGAAGCTTTCTTT CASSSGTAANTEAFF TRBJ1-1 TRBD1 . TRBV7-8
TGTGCCAGCAGTGAGTGGCAGGCGAGACAGCCCCAGCATTTT CASSEWQARQPQHF TRBJ1-5 . . TRBV6-1
TGTGCCAGCAGCTTTAACAGGGTGTATGGCTACACCTTC CASSFNRVYGYTF TRBJ1-2 . . TRBV13
TGTGCCAGCAGTTTGCGGACACCCGGGGGCTACACCTTC CASSLRTPGGYTF TRBJ1-2 . . TRBV28
TGTGCCAGCAGCGTAGATTTTGGGACGGTCTATGGCTACACCTTC CASSVDFGTVYGYTF TRBJ1-2 . once TRBV9
TGCAGCGGTCACAGGGGGACTGAAGCTTTCTTT CSGHRGTEAFF TRBJ1-1 TRBD1 few TRBV29-1
TGTGCCTGGAGTCAGAGCATGACTGAAGCTTTCTTT CAWSQSMTEAFF TRBJ1-1 . . TRBV30
TGTGCCAGCTCAACGTCAGGGTTTAACACTGAAGCTTTCTTT CASSTSGFNTEAFF TRBJ1-1 . once TRBV18
TGCGCCAGCAGCTTGGCCCTGGGGGGGAACACTGAAGCTTTCTTT CASSLALGGNTEAFF TRBJ1-1 . . TRBV5-1
TGTGCCAGCAGCCAAGATCCCCGGAGTAATGGCTACACCTTC CASSQDPRSNGYTF TRBJ1-2 . . TRBV4-2
TGCAGCGTTCCCTCGACAGGGGACATTTACAGCGAGCAGTACTTC CSVPSTGDIYSEQYF TRBJ2-7 TRBD1 once TRBV29-1
TGTGCCAGTAGACGGACGCGGAGCACAGATACGCAGTATTTT CASRRTRSTDTQYF TRBJ2-3 . . TRBV19
TGTGCCAGCAGCTTGCTGCCGGTTGGGACAGAATATGGCTACACCTTC CASSLLPVGTEYGYTF TRBJ1-2 TRBD1 . TRBV11-2
TGTGCCAGCAGCGTAGAGCCGGGGCTACAAGAGACCCAGTACTTC CASSVEPGLQETQYF TRBJ2-5 . . TRBV9
TGTGCCAGCAGTTACTACTCGGGAGAGCAGTACTTC CASSYYSGEQYF TRBJ2-7 . . TRBV6-5
TGTGCCAGCTCTGCTGGGGGTTTCTCCTACGAGCAGTACTTC CASSAGGFSYEQYF TRBJ2-7 . . TRBV4-2
TGTGCCAGTAGTCCTAAACGGACAGGTCAAGAGACCCAGTACTTC CASSPKRTGQETQYF TRBJ2-5 TRBD1 . TRBV19
TGTGCCAGCAGCTTAGGTACTGAAGCTTTCTTT CASSLGTEAFF TRBJ1-1 . . TRBV7-9
TGTGCCAGCAGCCAAGGGGGCAGCCGCAATCAGCCCCAGCATTTT CASSQGGSRNQPQHF TRBJ1-5 . . TRBV14
TGTGCCAGCAGTTTAAAGGGGGGGACGGTTGACTACGAGCAGTACTTC CASSLKGGTVDYEQYF TRBJ2-7 . . TRBV27
TGCGCCAGCAGCGAGACAGGAGGGCCTAACTATGGCTACACCTTC CASSETGGPNYGYTF TRBJ1-2 . . TRBV5-1
TGCGCCAGCAGCCAACGACACTTAAACACTGAAGCTTTCTTT CASSQRHLNTEAFF TRBJ1-1 . . TRBV4-3
TGTGCCAGCAGCTTAAAAGGGGGCCTATCCAATGAGCAGTTCTTC CASSLKGGLSNEQFF TRBJ2-1 TRBD1 . TRBV7-2
TGTGCCAGCAGCTTACTTCGCCCTTACTATGGCTACACCTTC CASSLLRPYYGYTF TRBJ1-2 . . TRBV7-2
TGTGCCAGCAGCTTAGATCGTACAGCCGGCTACACCTTC CASSLDRTAGYTF TRBJ1-2 . . TRBV7-9
TGTGCCAGCACCACAAACCATAATCAGCCCCAGCATTTT CASTTNHNQPQHF TRBJ1-5 . . TRBV7-2
TGTGCCAGCAGTGTCCTAGGATCCTACGAGCAGTACTTC CASSVLGSYEQYF TRBJ2-7 . . TRBV27
TGCGCCAGCAGCTTGGAAACCGGGGAGCTGTTTTTT CASSLETGELFF TRBJ2-2 . . TRBV5-1
TGTGCCAGCTCACCAGAGTCCGGTTTCAATGAGCAGTTCTTC CASSPESGFNEQFF TRBJ2-1 . few TRBV18
TGTGCTAGTGGTTTGGTCAACAGGGGATCTGGAAACACCATATATTTT CASGLVNRGSGNTIYF TRBJ1-3 TRBD1 . TRBV12-5
TGCGCCAGCAGCCCGGGACAGCACACCGGGGAGCTGTTTTTT CASSPGQHTGELFF TRBJ2-2 TRBD1 . TRBV10-1